These 11 T cell receptor beta chains share one sample of origin, sequenced in a study of blood T cell repertoires in COVID-19. Clones were sequenced by immunoSEQ multiplex PCR, and TCRdb holds only the in-frame ones, with some missing. Of 170,000 or so clones in the sample, approximately 86% were seen once. Sequenced sample: peripheral blood. Receptors originate from a man aged 55 to 69 with COVID-19, enrolled during active disease.

The CDR3 protein is CASSIAYPGLAGSSSEETQYF. The CDR3 bases are TGTGCCAGTAGTATAGCCTACCCGGGACTAGCGGGGAGCTCATCAGAAGAGACCCAGTACTTC. The chain has TRBV19 and TRBJ2-5; TRBD2 matches at 13 bases. The CDR3 covers 21 residues. The V and J ends lost 1 base and 3 bases, in that order; junction bases with no gene match: 17. Germline values: CDR1 LNHDA, CDR2 SQIVND (reference sequence).

V usage is TRBV6-1 and J usage is TRBJ1-1, with D hard to call. Germline V gene sequence: CDR1 MNHNS, CDR2 SASEGT. The length of the CDR3 is 12 residues. V lost 3 bases, J lost 11 bases, and 13 bases lay in between. The CDR3 reads CASSERVAQAFF. In nucleotides, the CDR3 is TGTGCCAGCAGTGAGCGGGTGGCTCAGGCTTTCTTT.

CDR3 coding DNA: TGTGCCAGCAGCTCCGACAGAGTCTACACCTTC. Its protein product is CASSSDRVYTF. The rearrangement joins TRBV3-1 (or the pseudogene TRBV3-2) to TRBJ1-2; D is possibly TRBD1 (5 bases). Germline V gene sequence: CDR1 LGHDT, CDR2 YNNKEL (reference sequence). The CDR3 spans 11 residues. V lost 5 bases to trimming and J lost 10 bases, with 11 bases between them.

The rearrangement joins TRBV11-3 to TRBJ1-2; D remains unclear. There are 12 residues in the CDR3. CDR1 and CDR2 (germline): SGHNT, YENEEA. Trimming removed 3 bases at V and 3 bases at J, with 5 bases between. The CDR3 region has the DNA TGTGCCAGCAGCTTCGGGTACTATGGCTACACCTTC. It yields the protein CASSFGYYGYTF.

The chain couples TRBV19 to TRBJ1-2, with TRBD1 identical over 9 bases. Germline trimming cut 5 bases from V and 8 bases from J; bases unmatched to any gene: 12. Germline V gene sequence: CDR1 LNHDA, CDR2 SQIVND (reference sequence). The CDR3 length is 15 residues. CDR3: CASSAAGTGHVGYTF. CDR3 in DNA: TGTGCCAGTAGTGCCGCCGGGACAGGGCATGTAGGCTACACCTTC. Filled out from reference TRBV19 and TRBJ1-2, the complete variable domain reads DGGITQSPKYLFRKEGQNVTLSCEQNLNHDAMYWYRQDPGQGLRLIYYSQIVNDFQKGDIAEGYSVSREKKESFPLTVTSAQKNPTAFYLCASSAAGTGHVGYTFGSGTRLTVV.

The CDR3 spells CASSILGGSGNTIYF. The DNA of the CDR3 is TGTGCCAGTAGTATACTGGGGGGTTCTGGAAACACCATATATTTT. V gene TRBV19 combines with J gene TRBJ1-3; D is possibly TRBD1 (5 bases). CDR3 length: 15 amino acids. Germline assignment: CDR1 LNHDA and CDR2 SQIVND (reference sequence). The V end was cut by 2 bases, the J end by 1 base, with 9 bases between.

The V and J genes are TRBV5-4 and TRBJ1-1, with TRBD1 matching 9 bases. This CDR3 region has 15 residues. Per germline, CDR1 SGHNT and CDR2 YYREEE (reference sequence). With 4 bases clipped from V and 4 bases from J, the junction kept 8 bases outside the gene matches. Here the CDR3 reads CASSQKQGAGTEAFF. CDR3 DNA sequence: TGTGCCAGCAGCCAAAAACAGGGGGCGGGCACTGAAGCTTTCTTT. The full variable domain, with the rest looked up from reference TRBV5-4 and TRBJ1-1, is ETGVTQSPTHLIKTRGQQVTLRCSSQSGHNTVSWYQQALGQGPQFIFQYYREEENGRGNFPPRFSGLQFPNYSSELNVNALELDDSALYLCASSQKQGAGTEAFFGQGTRLTVV.

V usage is TRBV27 and J usage is TRBJ1-3, with 9 bases matching TRBD1. After removal of 4 bases from V and 0 bases from J, the junction contained 7 bases not matched to a gene. Germline V gene sequence: CDR1 MNHEY, CDR2 SMNVEV (reference sequence). The CDR3 consists of 17 residues. CDR3 in DNA: TGTGCCAGCAGTTCCTTGAGGACAGGGGTCTCTGGAAACACCATATATTTT. It translates to CASSSLRTGVSGNTIYF.

The chain carries TRBV19 and TRBJ1-2, with TRBD1 identical over 9 bases. Trimming at V came to 3 bases and at J to 2 bases, leaving 7 bases not matched to a gene. Germline V gives CDR1 LNHDA, CDR2 SQIVND (reference sequence). The CDR3 is 16 amino acids. CDR3 coding DNA: TGTGCCAGTAGTATGGAACAGGGGGCGCAGAACTATGGCTACACCTTC. This encodes CASSMEQGAQNYGYTF.

This clone was seen a single time. This sequence joins TRBV5-6 and TRBJ1-3; 8 nucleotides align to TRBD1. This CDR3 contains 14 residues. V trimming: 4 bases; J trimming: 2 bases; junction bases outside the gene matches: 2. CDR1 SGHDT and CDR2 YYEEEE come from the germline V gene. CDR3 loop: CASSPTGAGNTIYF. In DNA, the CDR3 is TGTGCCAGCAGCCCGACAGGGGCTGGAAACACCATATATTTT.

The chain is built from TRBV14 and TRBJ1-1; D is unresolved. Germline-derived CDR1 and CDR2 are SGHDN and FVKESK. CDR3 length: 14 amino acids. V was shortened by 4 bases and J by 1 base, with 10 bases between the two germline ends. Here the CDR3 DNA reads TGTGCCAGCAGCCTTCAACTCAAGAACACTGAAGCTTTCTTT. Translation gives CASSLQLKNTEAFF.